This entry describes one TCR beta chain. Its antigen is currently unknown. The record originates from a study of cytomegalovirus exposure and HLA in healthy donors. About the study: Early released data had 65 million to 100 million unique TCRs, all coming from HLA-typed donors.

Findings of the study overall: Per published reports, the classifier diagnosed cytomegalovirus status with high specificity and sensitivity. The productive fraction for most TCR beta V segments was about 90% or about 30% in an earlier analysis. Cytomegalovirus-associated TCR beta chains were listed, numbering roughly 150.

13 Jbeta primers and 60 Vbeta primers were used for the PCR. Sequencing used immunoSEQ multiplex PCR; TCRdb keeps in-frame clones, though not all of them. Altogether nearly 300,000 clones are present, about nine tenths being singletons, with the ten largest covering 3.5% to 4.5%. Germline CDR1 reads SNHLY; CDR2 reads FYNNEI. V gave up 6 bases and J gave up 0 bases, with 11 bases separating them. This CDR3 has 15 amino acids. V usage is TRBV2 and J usage is TRBJ2-2; D may be TRBD2 (7 bases). Sequenced material: PBMCs. The TCR comes from a middle-aged man in good health and CMV-seropositive. The CDR3 reads CASRGGAANTGELFF. The DNA of the CDR3 is TGTGCCAGCAGAGGGGGGGCAGCGAACACCGGGGAGCTGTTTTTT.